This T cell receptor beta chain is from a study of blood T cell dynamics during melanoma immunotherapy (dated by TCRdb to 2018 to 2020). Looking at the study overall: Patients had metastatic melanoma and received first-line pembrolizumab or nivolumab plus ipilimumab as standard of care in the United Kingdom. Peripheral T cell receptor repertoires of metastatic melanoma patients were profiled before and after one cycle of checkpoint inhibitor therapy to find early correlates of response. The training cohort was made up of consecutive patients, while a further independent group of patients from the same centre was pooled to form an external validation set.

This sample's time point label indicates: week 3, after first cycle of checkpoint inhibitor. Blood was sampled before treatment (T0) and at week 3 (W3), after the first cycle of checkpoint blockade. Except for a couple of patients with rapid clinical progression, response was assessed 12 weeks after the first infusion by RECIST 1.1; disease control meant complete response, partial response or stable disease. Patients were not eligible if they had prior systemic cancer treatment, concomitant immunosuppressant therapy or synchronous other active malignancies. Both bulk PBMC and plasma cell-free DNA were sequenced for TCR beta so that circulating cells and T cell turnover could be tracked. Lymphoprep and SepMate tubes were used to isolate PBMC from blood, and red cell lysis was then performed. DNA from PBMC and sorted T cell subsets was extracted with QIAamp DNA Blood Mini kits. A fixed 350 ng of DNA was loaded for every bulk PBMC sample. TCR beta CDR3 sequences were amplified from genomic DNA with the immunoSEQ TCRb Assay kit following manufacturer instructions. The KAPA Library Quantification Kit for Illumina platforms was used to quantify the pooled libraries by qPCR. Sequencing of the pooled libraries was done on an Illumina NextSeq 500, with clustering at roughly 0.6-1.1 pM. The study's processing was this. TCR data were analyzed using immunoSEQ ANALYZER and the R LymphoSeq package. A rearrangement efficiency score was calculated as productive divided by the sum of productive and non-productive CDR3 sequences. Within each patient, timepoints were compared pairwise for clonality, measured with the Gini coefficient, and for diversity, measured with the Renyi index at alpha=1. Clonal relatedness, based on an edit distance of 3, and repertoire similarity, based on the Bhattacharyya coefficient, were both computed in LymphoSeq. Linear discriminant analysis on week-3 changes in clonality and diversity was built with the R MASS and caret packages to classify response. Drawn from immuneACCESS, this table holds only the in-frame rearrangements with V and J called that TCRdb kept. Clones are partly lost; checked studies trace under half to an unresolved V gene and leave the rest unexplained. V, J and clone size are those of that table, while D and trimming were read from the DNA. A total of roughly 8,900 clones appear in this sample, 70% to 90% of them only once. More than 6% of the sample rests with the top ten.

Overall study outcomes, separate from this receptor: Whether the T cell clones driving repertoire changes were melanoma-specific or reflected general immune activation could not be determined in the study. Unlike progressors, patients who went on to achieve disease control showed a bifurcated reorganization of the PBMC repertoire at W3, with either increased clonality or increased diversity. The relatively small sample size was acknowledged as a potential limitation on generalization of the results.

Points on this clone: This receptor's antigen is unknown. No clone much larger than this one lies a single base away; base qualities are absent.

The CDR3 starts with the cysteine, ends with the phenylalanine, and has 15 residues. Just the 45-base CDR3 DNA is kept, in frame starting at base 1. CDR1 and CDR2 were assigned from the germline V gene (reference sequence) as LNHDA and SQIVND. V lost 2 bases and J lost 2 bases; the stretch between them is 12 bases long. The V and J genes are TRBV19 and TRBJ1-2; tentative D gene TRBD1, with 6 bases matching. Sequencing was performed on blood, taken from a patient treated with checkpoint blockade. This receptor was taken from a human donor with melanoma. CDR3 reads: CASSIIRQGNYGYTF. The DNA sequence follows: TGTGCCAGTAGTATAATTCGCCAGGGGAACTATGGCTACACCTTC.